This T cell receptor (beta chain) was identified in a study of cytomegalovirus exposure and HLA in healthy donors. General study results and limits: Most TCR beta V segments were productive about 90% or about 30% of the time in an earlier analysis.

13 Jbeta primers and 60 Vbeta primers were used for the PCR. Data came from immunoSEQ multiplex PCR; TCRdb stores just in-frame clones and leaves some out. The data contain approximately 180,000 clones, roughly nine tenths of them singletons. At collection, donors were nominally healthy, but unrecorded immune exposures were probable. This CDR3 has 15 residues. CDR1 KGHSH and CDR2 LQKENI come from the germline V gene. With 5 bases removed from V and 1 base from J, the gap between germline ends came to 13 bases. This clone was seen only once. Its antigen is unknown. The sample consisted of PBMCs. The rearrangement uses TRBV18 and TRBJ2-3, with TRBD2 as a possible D gene (6 bases). The clonotype was recovered from a girl under three years old in good health and CMV-seronegative. The CDR3 coding sequence is TGTGCCAGCTCAGGACGGGACTTGGGCACAGATACGCAGTATTTT. It encodes CASSGRDLGTDTQYF.